This T cell receptor beta chain was sequenced in a study of blood T cell repertoires in COVID-19. Study summary: COVID-19 samples collected from the United States, Italy and Spain covered acute and convalescent phases. T cells, B-cell-depleted T cells, or PBMCs provided the cDNA or gDNA that served as material.

Repertoires were generated with immunoSEQ multiplex PCR, while TCRdb's copy carries only in-frame clones and drops some. The sample carries about 350,000 clones, roughly 84% recorded once. A single count supports this clone. Recruitment covered under 25 US areas and drew participants whose ages spanned about 18 to 100 years. The germline CDR1 and CDR2 sequences are MGHRA and YSYEKL. This CDR3 comprises 15 residues. V was trimmed by 0 bases and J by 0 bases, leaving 9 bases between them. The sample was PBMCs or T cells enriched from blood (not recorded which). The chain combines TRBV4-1 with TRBJ2-7; TRBD2 is a possible D gene (6 bases). The source of this sequence is a young woman who had recovered from COVID-19. This chain's CDR3 is CASSQEHGSSYEQYF. CDR3 sequence (DNA): TGCGCCAGCAGCCAAGAACACGGGAGCTCCTACGAGCAGTACTTC.